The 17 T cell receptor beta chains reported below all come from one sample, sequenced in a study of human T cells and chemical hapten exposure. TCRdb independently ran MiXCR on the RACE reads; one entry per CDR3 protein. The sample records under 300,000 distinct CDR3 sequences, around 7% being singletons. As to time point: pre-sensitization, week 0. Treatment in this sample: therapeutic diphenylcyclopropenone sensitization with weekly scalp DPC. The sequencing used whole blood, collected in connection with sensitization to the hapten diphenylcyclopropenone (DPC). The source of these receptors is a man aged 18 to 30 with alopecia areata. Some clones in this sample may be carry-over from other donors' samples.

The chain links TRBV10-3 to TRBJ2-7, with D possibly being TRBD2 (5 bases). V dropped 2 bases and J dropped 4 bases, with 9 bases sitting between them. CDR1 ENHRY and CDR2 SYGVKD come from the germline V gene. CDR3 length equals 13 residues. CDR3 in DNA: TGTGCCATCAGTGAGATAGAGGGATACGAGCAGTACGTC. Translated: CAISEIEGYEQYV.

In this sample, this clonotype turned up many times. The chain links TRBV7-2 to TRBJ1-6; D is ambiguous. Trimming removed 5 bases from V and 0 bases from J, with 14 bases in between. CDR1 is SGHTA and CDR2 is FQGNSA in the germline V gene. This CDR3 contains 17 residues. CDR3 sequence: CASSPPWGTSYNSPLHF. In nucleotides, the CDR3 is TGTGCCAGCAGCCCCCCATGGGGTACCTCCTATAATTCACCCCTCCACTTT.

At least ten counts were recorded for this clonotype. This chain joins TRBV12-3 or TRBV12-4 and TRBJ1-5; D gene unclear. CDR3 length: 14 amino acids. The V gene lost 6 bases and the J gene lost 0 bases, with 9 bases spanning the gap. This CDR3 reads CASRRGHSNQPQHF. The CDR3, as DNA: TGTGCCAGCAGGAGAGGCCATAGCAATCAGCCCCAGCATTTT.

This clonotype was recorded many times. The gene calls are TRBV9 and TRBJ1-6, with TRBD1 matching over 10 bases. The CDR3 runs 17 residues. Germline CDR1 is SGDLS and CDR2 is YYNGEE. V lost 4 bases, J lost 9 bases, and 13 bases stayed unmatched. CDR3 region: CASSPQTGGRLGSPLHF. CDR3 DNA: TGTGCCAGCAGCCCCCAGACAGGGGGCAGATTGGGTTCACCCCTCCACTTT.

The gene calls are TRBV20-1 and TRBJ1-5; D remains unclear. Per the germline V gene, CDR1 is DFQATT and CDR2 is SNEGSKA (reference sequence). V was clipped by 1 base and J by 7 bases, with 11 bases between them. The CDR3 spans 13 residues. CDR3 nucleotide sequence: TGCAGTGCTAGAGGGACGTTTGAGCAGCCCCAGCATTTT. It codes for CSARGTFEQPQHF.

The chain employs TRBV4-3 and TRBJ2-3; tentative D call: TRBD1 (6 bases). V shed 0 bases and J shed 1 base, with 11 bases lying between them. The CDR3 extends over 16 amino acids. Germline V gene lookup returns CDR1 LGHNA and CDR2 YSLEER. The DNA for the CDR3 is TGCGCCAGCAGCCAAGATGTGGGGGCCCGCACAGATACGCAGTATTTT. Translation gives CASSQDVGARTDTQYF.

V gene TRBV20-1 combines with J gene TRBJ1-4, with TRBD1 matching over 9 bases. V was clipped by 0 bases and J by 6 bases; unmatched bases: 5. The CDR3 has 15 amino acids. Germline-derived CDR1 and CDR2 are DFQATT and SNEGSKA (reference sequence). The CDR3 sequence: CSARDIWTGDEKLFF. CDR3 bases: TGCAGTGCTAGAGATATTTGGACAGGGGATGAAAAACTGTTTTTT.

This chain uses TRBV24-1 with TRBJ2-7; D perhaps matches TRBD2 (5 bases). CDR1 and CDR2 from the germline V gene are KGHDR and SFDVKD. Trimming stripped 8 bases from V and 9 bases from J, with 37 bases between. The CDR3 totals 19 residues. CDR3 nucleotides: TGTGCCACCAACGAAGTTTTTCCCCCTGGGGAGAGAACTGAAAGGGCGCAGTACTTC. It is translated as CATNEVFPPGERTERAQYF.

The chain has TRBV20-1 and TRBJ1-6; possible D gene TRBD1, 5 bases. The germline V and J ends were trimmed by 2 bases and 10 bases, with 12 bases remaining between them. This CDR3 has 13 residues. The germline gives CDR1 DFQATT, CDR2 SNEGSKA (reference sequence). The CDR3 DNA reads TGCAGTGCTAGAAGGCAGGGAGGCTCACCCCTCCACTTT. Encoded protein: CSARRQGGSPLHF.

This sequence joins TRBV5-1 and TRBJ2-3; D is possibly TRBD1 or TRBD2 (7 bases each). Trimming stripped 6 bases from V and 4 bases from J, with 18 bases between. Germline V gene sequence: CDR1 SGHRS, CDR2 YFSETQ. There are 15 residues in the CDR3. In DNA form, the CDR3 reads TGCGCCAGCAACTTCCAGGGGGGGATTTCAGATACGCAGTATTTT. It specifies CASNFQGGISDTQYF.

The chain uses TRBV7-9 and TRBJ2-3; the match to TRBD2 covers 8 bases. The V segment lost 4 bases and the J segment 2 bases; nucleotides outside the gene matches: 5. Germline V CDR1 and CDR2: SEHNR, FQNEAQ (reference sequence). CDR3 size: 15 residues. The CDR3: CASSSLAENTDTQYF. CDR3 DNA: TGTGCCAGCAGCTCACTAGCGGAAAACACAGATACGCAGTATTTT.

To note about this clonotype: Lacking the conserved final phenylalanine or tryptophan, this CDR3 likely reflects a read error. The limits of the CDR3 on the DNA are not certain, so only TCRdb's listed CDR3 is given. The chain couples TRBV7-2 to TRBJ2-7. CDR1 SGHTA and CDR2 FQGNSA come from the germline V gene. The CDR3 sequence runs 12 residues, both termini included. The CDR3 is CASSLGGTNPIY.

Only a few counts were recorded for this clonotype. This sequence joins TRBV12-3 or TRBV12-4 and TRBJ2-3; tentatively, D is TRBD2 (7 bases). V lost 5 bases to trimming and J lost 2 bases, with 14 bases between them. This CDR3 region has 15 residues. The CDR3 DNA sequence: TGTGCCAGCAGTCAAACGGGGGGCGCCACAGATACGCAGTATTTT. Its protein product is CASSQTGGATDTQYF.

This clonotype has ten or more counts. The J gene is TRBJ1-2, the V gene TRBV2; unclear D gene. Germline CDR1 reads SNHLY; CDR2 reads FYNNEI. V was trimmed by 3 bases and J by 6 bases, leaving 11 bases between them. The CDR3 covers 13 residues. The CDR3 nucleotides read TGTGCCAGCAGTGAGAAGAATTACAATGGCTACACCTTC. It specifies CASSEKNYNGYTF.

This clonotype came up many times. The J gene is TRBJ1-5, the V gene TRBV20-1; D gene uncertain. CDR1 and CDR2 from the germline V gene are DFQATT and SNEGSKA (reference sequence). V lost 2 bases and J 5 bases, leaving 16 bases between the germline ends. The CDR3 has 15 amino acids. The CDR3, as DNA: TGCAGTGCTAGATACTCGACGGTGTCCGATCAGCCCCAGCATTTT. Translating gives CSARYSTVSDQPQHF.

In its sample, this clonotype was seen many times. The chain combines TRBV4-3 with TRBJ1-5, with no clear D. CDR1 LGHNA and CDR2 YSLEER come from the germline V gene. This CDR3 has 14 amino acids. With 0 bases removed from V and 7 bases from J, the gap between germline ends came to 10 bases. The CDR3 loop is CASSQDTGRQPQHF. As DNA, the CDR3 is TGCGCCAGCAGCCAAGATACCGGGAGGCAGCCCCAGCATTTT.

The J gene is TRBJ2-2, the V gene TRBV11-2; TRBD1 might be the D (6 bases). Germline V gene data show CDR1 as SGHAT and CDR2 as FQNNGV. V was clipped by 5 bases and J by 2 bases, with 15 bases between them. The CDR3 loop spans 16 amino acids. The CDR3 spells CASSRTVRFNTGELFF. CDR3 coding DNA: TGTGCCAGCAGCCGGACAGTAAGATTTAACACCGGGGAGCTGTTTTTT.